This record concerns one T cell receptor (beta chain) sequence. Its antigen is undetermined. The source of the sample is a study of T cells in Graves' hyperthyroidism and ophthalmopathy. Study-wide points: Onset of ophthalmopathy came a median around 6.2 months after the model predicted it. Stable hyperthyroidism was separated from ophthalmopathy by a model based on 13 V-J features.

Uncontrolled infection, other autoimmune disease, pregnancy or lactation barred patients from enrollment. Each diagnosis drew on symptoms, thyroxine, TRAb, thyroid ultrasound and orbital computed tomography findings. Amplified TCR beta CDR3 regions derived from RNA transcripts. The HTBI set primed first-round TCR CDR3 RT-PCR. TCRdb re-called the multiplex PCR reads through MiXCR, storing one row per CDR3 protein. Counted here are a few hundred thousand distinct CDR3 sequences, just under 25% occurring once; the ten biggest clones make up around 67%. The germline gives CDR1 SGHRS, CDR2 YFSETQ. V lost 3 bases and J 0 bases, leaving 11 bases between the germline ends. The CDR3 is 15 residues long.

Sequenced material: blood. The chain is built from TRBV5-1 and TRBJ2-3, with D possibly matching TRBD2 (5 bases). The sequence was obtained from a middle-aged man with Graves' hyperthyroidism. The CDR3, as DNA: TGCGCCAGCAGCTCAGGACTCCAGAGCACAGATACGCAGTATTTT. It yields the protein CASSSGLQSTDTQYF. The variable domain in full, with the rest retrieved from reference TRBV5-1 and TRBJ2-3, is KAGVTQTPRYLIKTRGQQVTLSCSPISGHRSVSWYQQTPGQGLQFLFEYFSETQRNKGNFPGRFSGRQFSNSRSEMNVSTLELGDSALYLCASSSGLQSTDTQYFGPGTRLTVL.